This entry describes one T cell receptor (beta chain). This record belongs to a study of human T cells and chemical hapten exposure. Study in general: TCR yields per sample varied, mainly owing to small pooled library volume differences.

Trimming removed 3 bases at V and 8 bases at J, with 13 bases between. CDR1 is MGHRA, CDR2 YSYEKL, per germline. This CDR3 is 14 amino acids long. As for time point: patch test 2, 6 weeks after DPC sensitization. Treatment given: therapeutic diphenylcyclopropenone sensitization with weekly scalp DPC. TCRdb independently ran MiXCR on the RACE reads; one entry per CDR3 protein. The table has under 75,000 distinct CDR3 sequences, about 8.5% seen once. The receptor's source is a woman aged 45-59 years with alopecia areata. Some clones in this sample may be carry-over from other donors' samples. The chain has TRBV4-1 and TRBJ1-4; D may be TRBD1 (6 bases). Sequenced material: whole blood, taken in connection with sensitization to the hapten diphenylcyclopropenone (DPC). In DNA form, the CDR3 reads TGCGCCAGCAGCCATACAGGGTTTGGAGAAAAACTGTTTTTT. Translated: CASSHTGFGEKLFF.